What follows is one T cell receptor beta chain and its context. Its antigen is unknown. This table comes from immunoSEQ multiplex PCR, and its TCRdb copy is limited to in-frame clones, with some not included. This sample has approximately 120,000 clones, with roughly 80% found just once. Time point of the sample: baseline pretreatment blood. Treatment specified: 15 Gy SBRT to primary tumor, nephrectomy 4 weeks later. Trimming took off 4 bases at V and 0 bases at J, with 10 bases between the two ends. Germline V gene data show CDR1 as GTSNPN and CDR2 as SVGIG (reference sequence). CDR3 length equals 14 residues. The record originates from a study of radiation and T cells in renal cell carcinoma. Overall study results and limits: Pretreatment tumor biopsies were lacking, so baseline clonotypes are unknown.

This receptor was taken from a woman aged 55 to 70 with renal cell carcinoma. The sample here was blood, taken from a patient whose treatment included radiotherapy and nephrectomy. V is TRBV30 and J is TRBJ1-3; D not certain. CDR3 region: CAWTALFSGNTIYF. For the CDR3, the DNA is TGTGCCTGGACGGCATTGTTCTCTGGAAACACCATATATTTT.